Below are 10 T cell receptor beta chains sequenced from a single sample in a study of blood T cell repertoires in COVID-19. TCRdb's copy holds only in-frame clones and misses some; the assay was immunoSEQ multiplex PCR. The sample has nearly 70,000 clones, around 90% seen once. Sequences were obtained from peripheral blood. These receptors all stem from a woman between 45 and 60 years old with COVID-19, enrolled during active disease.

This clone is a singleton in its sample. The chain links TRBV6-5 to TRBJ1-1, with TRBD1 as a possible D gene (5 bases). CDR1 MNHEY and CDR2 SVGAGI come from the germline V gene. Trimming left V 6 bases short and J 1 base short, with 12 bases between. The CDR3 sequence is 14 residues long. DNA of the CDR3: TGTGCCAGCAGGGAGGGGCAGGAGAACACTGAAGCTTTCTTT. Protein: CASREGQENTEAFF.

This clone was seen only once. The chain carries TRBV6-1 and TRBJ2-4, with D maybe TRBD1 (6 bases). There are 14 residues in the CDR3. Deletions cut 1 base from V and 8 bases from J, with 12 bases between. Germline V gene data show CDR1 as MNHNS and CDR2 as SASEGT. In DNA, the CDR3 is TGTGCCAGCAGTGAAGAGGTATGGGGGCACATTCAGTACTTC. Translating gives CASSEEVWGHIQYF.

The chain uses TRBV30 and TRBJ2-7, with D possibly TRBD2 on 6 matching bases. Per germline, CDR1 GTSNPN and CDR2 SVGIG (reference sequence). Trimming pared 0 bases from V and 5 bases from J, leaving 14 bases between. The CDR3 loop spans 14 amino acids. DNA of the CDR3: TGTGCCTGGAGTGTGGGGGGAGGTCGAAACGAGCAGTACTTC. It translates to CAWSVGGGRNEQYF.

This clone was seen just once. The chain has TRBV28 and TRBJ2-1; D unresolved. V was cut by 1 base and J by 8 bases, with 6 bases left in between. CDR1 is MDHEN and CDR2 is SYDVKM in the germline V gene. This CDR3 contains 12 residues. The CDR3, as DNA: TGTGCCAGCAGTTTATCGGTGCATGAGCAGTTCTTC. It translates to CASSLSVHEQFF.

The chain employs TRBV11-3 and TRBJ2-3; D not resolved. The germline V and J ends were trimmed by 1 base and 4 bases, with 3 bases remaining between them. The CDR3 spans 12 residues. The germline V gene encodes CDR1 SGHNT and CDR2 YENEEA. The CDR3: CASSLGPDTQYF. The DNA for the CDR3 is TGTGCCAGCAGCTTAGGGCCAGATACGCAGTATTTT.

J is TRBJ2-7 and V is TRBV30; D gene ambiguous. Germline loops: CDR1 GTSNPN, CDR2 SVGIG (reference sequence). V gave up 5 bases and J gave up 4 bases, with 6 bases separating them. The CDR3 covers 10 residues. CDR3 sequence: CAWGVYEQYF. DNA for the CDR3: TGTGCCTGGGGCGTATACGAGCAGTACTTC.

This chain links TRBV28 with TRBJ2-5; TRBD2 aligns across 9 bases. Germline lookup yields CDR1 MDHEN and CDR2 SYDVKM. Germline trimming cut 5 bases from V and 7 bases from J; bases unmatched to any gene: 14. CDR3 length equals 16 residues. The CDR3 loop is CASSPQAGGYLGTQYF. The CDR3 DNA follows: TGTGCCAGCAGTCCACAAGCGGGAGGCTACCTAGGGACCCAGTACTTC.

This clone has just one count. This chain uses TRBV6-5 with TRBJ2-1, with 7 bases lining up with TRBD2. The V gene's germline CDR1 is MNHEY and CDR2 SVGAGI. This CDR3 region has 15 residues. V was clipped by 8 bases and J by 0 bases; unmatched bases: 7. For the CDR3, the DNA is TGTGCCAGCGAGAGCGGGGATAGCTCCTACAATGAGCAGTTCTTC. It codes for CASESGDSSYNEQFF.

The chain joins TRBV20-1 to TRBJ2-3, with a weak D call TRBD1 (6 bases). The germline V and J ends were trimmed by 3 bases and 4 bases, with 14 bases remaining between them. Germline values: CDR1 DFQATT, CDR2 SNEGSKA (reference sequence). This CDR3 has 14 residues. The CDR3 nucleotides read TGCAGTGCTAGTGACGGACAGACTTCAGATACGCAGTATTTT. Translated: CSASDGQTSDTQYF.

The V and J genes are TRBV3-1 (or the pseudogene TRBV3-2) and TRBJ2-1; TRBD2 agrees at 8 bases. The V segment lost 2 bases and the J segment 6 bases; nucleotides outside the gene matches: 3. In germline, CDR1 is LGHDT, CDR2 YNNKEL (reference sequence). The CDR3 extends over 14 amino acids. CDR3 nucleotides: TGTGCCAGCAGCCAACTAGCGGGTCTCAATGAGCAGTTCTTC. Translating gives CASSQLAGLNEQFF.